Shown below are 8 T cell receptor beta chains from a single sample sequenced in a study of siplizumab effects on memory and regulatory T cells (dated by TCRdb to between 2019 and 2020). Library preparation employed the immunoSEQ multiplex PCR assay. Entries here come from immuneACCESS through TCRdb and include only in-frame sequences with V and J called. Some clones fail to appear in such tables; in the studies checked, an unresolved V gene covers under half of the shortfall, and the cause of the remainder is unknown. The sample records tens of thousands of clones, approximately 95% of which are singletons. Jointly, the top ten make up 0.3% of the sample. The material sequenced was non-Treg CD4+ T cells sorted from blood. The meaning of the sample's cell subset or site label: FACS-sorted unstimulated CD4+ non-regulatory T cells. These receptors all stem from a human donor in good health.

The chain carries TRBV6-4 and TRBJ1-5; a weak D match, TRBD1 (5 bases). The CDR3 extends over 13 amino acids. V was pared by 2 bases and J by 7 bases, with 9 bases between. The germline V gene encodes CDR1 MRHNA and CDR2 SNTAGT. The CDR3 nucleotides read TGTGCCAGCAGTGACCGGGGCGGGCAGCCCCAGCATTTT. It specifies CASSDRGGQPQHF.

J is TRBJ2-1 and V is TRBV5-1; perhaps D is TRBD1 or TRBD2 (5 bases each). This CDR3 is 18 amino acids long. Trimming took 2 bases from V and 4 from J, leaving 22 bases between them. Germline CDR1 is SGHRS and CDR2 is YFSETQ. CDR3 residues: CASSFLVSGLGSYNEQFF. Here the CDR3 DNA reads TGCGCCAGCAGCTTTTTAGTTTCGGGGCTCGGATCATACAATGAGCAGTTCTTC.

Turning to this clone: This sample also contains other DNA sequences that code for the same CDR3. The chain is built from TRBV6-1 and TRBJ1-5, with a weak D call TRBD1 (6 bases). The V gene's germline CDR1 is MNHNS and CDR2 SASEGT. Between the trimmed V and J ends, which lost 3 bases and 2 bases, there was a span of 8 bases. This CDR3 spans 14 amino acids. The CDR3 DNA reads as TGTGCCAGCAGTGAGTCAGGGGGCAATCAGCCCCAGCATTTT. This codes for CASSESGGNQPQHF.

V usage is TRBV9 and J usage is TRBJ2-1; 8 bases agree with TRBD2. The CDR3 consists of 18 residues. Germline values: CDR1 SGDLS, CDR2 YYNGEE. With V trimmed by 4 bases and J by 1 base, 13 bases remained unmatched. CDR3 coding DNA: TGTGCCAGCAGCTTGGGACTAGTGGGGATAGGGTCCTACAATGAGCAGTTCTTC. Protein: CASSLGLVGIGSYNEQFF. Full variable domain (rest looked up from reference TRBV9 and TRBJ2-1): DSGVTQTPKHLITATGQRVTLRCSPRSGDLSVYWYQQSLDQGLQFLIQYYNGEERAKGNILERFSAQQFPDLHSELNLSSLELGDSALYFCASSLGLVGIGSYNEQFFGPGTRLTVL.

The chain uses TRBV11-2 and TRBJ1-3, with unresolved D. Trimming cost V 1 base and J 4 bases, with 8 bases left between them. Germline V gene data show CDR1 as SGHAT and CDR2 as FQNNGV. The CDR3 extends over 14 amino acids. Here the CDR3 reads CASSLARPGNTIYF. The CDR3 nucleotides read TGTGCCAGCAGCTTAGCCAGGCCGGGAAACACCATATATTTT.

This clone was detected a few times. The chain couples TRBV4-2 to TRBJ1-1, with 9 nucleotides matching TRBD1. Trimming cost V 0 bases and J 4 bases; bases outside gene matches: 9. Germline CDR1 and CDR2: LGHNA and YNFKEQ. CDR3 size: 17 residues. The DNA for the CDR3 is TGTGCCAGCAGCCAAGATATGACAGGGGGGACGAGCACTGAAGCTTTCTTT. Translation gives CASSQDMTGGTSTEAFF.

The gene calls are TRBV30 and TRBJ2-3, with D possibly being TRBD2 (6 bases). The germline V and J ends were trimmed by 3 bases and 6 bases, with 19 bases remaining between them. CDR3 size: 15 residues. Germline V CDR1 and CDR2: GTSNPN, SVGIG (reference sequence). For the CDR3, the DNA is TGTGCCTGGAGAGGGGAACGGGAGAATAGGGATACGCAGTATTTT. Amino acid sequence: CAWRGERENRDTQYF.

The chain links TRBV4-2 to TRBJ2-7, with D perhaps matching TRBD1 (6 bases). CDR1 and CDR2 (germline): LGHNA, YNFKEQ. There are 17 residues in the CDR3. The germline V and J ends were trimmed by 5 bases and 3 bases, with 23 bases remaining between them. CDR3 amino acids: CASSYPGVGQGIYEQYF. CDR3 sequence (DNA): TGTGCCAGCAGCTACCCCGGGGTGGGGCAGGGGATCTACGAGCAGTACTTC.